One sample yielded the 15 T cell receptor beta chains listed below, sequenced in a study of T cell responses to AZD1222 COVID-19 vaccine. Using immunoSEQ multiplex PCR, the repertoire was profiled, and TCRdb retains in-frame clones only, with some absent. This sample has approximately 120,000 clones; roughly 87% occur once, and the top ten carry roughly 5.2%. Sequencing used peripheral blood, obtained on day 0 of AZD1222 vaccination. The receptors here all came from an adult in good health.

This clone was seen just once. V and J are TRBV6-1 and TRBJ1-4, with D perhaps TRBD1 (5 bases). Germline assignment: CDR1 MNHNS and CDR2 SASEGT. This CDR3 is 12 amino acids long. Trimming stripped 1 base from V and 8 bases from J, with 5 bases between. This CDR3 reads CASSEGGEKLFF. The CDR3 nucleotides are TGTGCCAGCAGTGAAGGGGGGGAAAAACTGTTTTTT.

The chain carries TRBV25-1 and TRBJ1-1; possibly TRBD1 for D (6 bases). The CDR3 runs 12 residues. V lost 3 bases, J lost 9 bases, and 11 bases lay in between. Germline CDR1 and CDR2: MGHDK and SYGVNS. CDR3 residues: CASSDRTEKAFF. In DNA form, the CDR3 reads TGTGCCAGCAGTGACCGGACAGAAAAAGCTTTCTTT.

The chain couples TRBV5-1 to TRBJ1-2; weak D call: TRBD1 (5 bases). Trimming stripped 5 bases from V and 3 bases from J, with 11 bases between. The CDR3 runs 13 residues. Germline CDR1 SGHRS, CDR2 YFSETQ. CDR3 amino acids: CASRPQTDYGYTF. The CDR3 region has the DNA TGCGCCAGCAGGCCCCAGACAGACTATGGCTACACCTTC.

This chain uses TRBV5-1 with TRBJ1-1; no clear D gene. CDR3 size: 13 residues. CDR1 and CDR2 from the germline V gene are SGHRS and YFSETQ. V lost 0 bases and J lost 7, with 10 bases in between. CDR3 amino acids: CASSLAGRSEAFF. CDR3 coding DNA: TGCGCCAGCAGCTTGGCTGGGAGGAGTGAAGCTTTCTTT.

The genes are TRBV2 and TRBJ2-6, with unresolved D. Trimming removed 3 bases at V and 0 bases at J, with 6 bases between. This CDR3 is 15 amino acids long. CDR1 SNHLY and CDR2 FYNNEI come from the germline V gene. CDR3: CASSDPTSGANVLTF. The CDR3 DNA is TGTGCCAGCAGTGATCCGACCTCTGGGGCCAACGTCCTGACTTTC. The full variable domain, its missing parts supplied by reference TRBV2 and TRBJ2-6, is EPEVTQTPSHQVTQMGQEVILRCVPISNHLYFYWYRQILGQKVEFLVSFYNNEISEKSEIFDDQFSVERPDGSNFTLKIRSTKLEDSAMYFCASSDPTSGANVLTFGAGSRLTVL.

The gene calls are TRBV5-6 and TRBJ2-3; D tentatively fits TRBD1 or TRBD2 (5 bases each). Trimming removed 0 bases from V and 5 bases from J, with 13 bases in between. Germline lookup yields CDR1 SGHDT and CDR2 YYEEEE. The CDR3 spans 15 residues. CDR3 sequence: CASSLGRRGEDTQYF. DNA of the CDR3: TGTGCCAGCAGCTTGGGGCGCAGAGGGGAAGATACGCAGTATTTT.

V is TRBV7-6 and J is TRBJ1-2; the match to TRBD1 covers 9 bases. V was clipped by 4 bases and J by 6 bases; unmatched bases: 9. The CDR3 has 15 residues. The V gene's germline CDR1 is SGHVS and CDR2 FNYEAQ. Here the CDR3 reads CASSSGQGRSDGYTF. For the CDR3, the DNA is TGTGCCAGCAGCTCGGGACAGGGAAGATCGGATGGCTACACCTTC.

This clone was picked up one time. The chain uses TRBV7-2 and TRBJ1-2; D uncertain. Germline lookup yields CDR1 SGHTA and CDR2 FQGNSA. The CDR3 covers 14 residues. Deletions cut 3 bases from V and 4 bases from J, with 12 bases between. The CDR3 loop is CASSLTGRVYGYTF. CDR3 nucleotides: TGTGCCAGCAGCTTGACCGGAAGGGTCTATGGCTACACCTTC.

The chain recombines TRBV20-1 with TRBJ1-4; a possible D gene is TRBD1 (5 bases). This CDR3 is 11 amino acids long. V lost 6 bases, J lost 8 bases, and 10 bases lay in between. The V gene's germline CDR1 is DFQATT and CDR2 SNEGSKA (reference sequence). CDR3 DNA sequence: TGCAGTGCCGCAGGGAGGGAAAAACTGTTTTTT. Protein product: CSAAGREKLFF.

The genes are TRBV5-4 and TRBJ1-3; D possibly corresponds to TRBD1 (5 bases). The CDR3 has 17 amino acids. Between the trimmed V and J ends, which lost 5 bases and 1 base, there was a span of 19 bases. The germline CDR1 and CDR2 sequences are SGHNT and YYREEE (reference sequence). CDR3 loop: CASRPPPPGDSGNTIYF. CDR3 in DNA: TGTGCCAGCAGACCCCCCCCGCCGGGGGATTCTGGAAACACCATATATTTT.

This clone ranks as medium-sized. The CDR3 loop reads CASSLGVNQPQHF. CDR3 DNA sequence: TGTGCCAGCAGTCTAGGGGTCAATCAGCCCCAGCATTTT. The rearrangement joins TRBV7-8 to TRBJ1-5; TRBD1 might be the D (5 bases). The CDR3 length is 13 residues. Germline CDR1 SGHVS, CDR2 FQNEAQ. Trimming stripped 6 bases from V and 3 bases from J, with 9 bases between.

This chain connects TRBV28 to TRBJ2-7, with D possibly matching TRBD1 (6 bases). This CDR3 comprises 15 residues. Trimming stripped 3 bases from V and 2 bases from J, with 14 bases between. Germline V CDR1 and CDR2: MDHEN, SYDVKM. The CDR3 nucleotides are TGTGCCAGCAGTTTTACAGGGTCGGGAACCTACGAGCAGTACTTC. This sequence encodes CASSFTGSGTYEQYF.

The rearrangement links TRBV3-1 (or the pseudogene TRBV3-2) to TRBJ2-2; 11 bases are a match to TRBD2. V lost 4 bases, J lost 2 bases, and 3 bases stayed unmatched. Germline-derived CDR1 and CDR2 are LGHDT and YNNKEL (reference sequence). This CDR3 region has 16 residues. CDR3 amino acids: CASSLLAGGNTGELFF. In DNA, the CDR3 is TGTGCCAGCAGCCTTCTAGCGGGAGGCAACACCGGGGAGCTGTTTTTT.

For the CDR3, the DNA is TGTGCCAGCAGTTCGGATAGCAATCAGCCCCAGCATTTT. Translation gives CASSSDSNQPQHF. This rearrangement joins TRBV27 to TRBJ1-5, with D uncertain. Trimming removed 4 bases at V and 0 bases at J, with 4 bases between. Germline lookup yields CDR1 MNHEY and CDR2 SMNVEV (reference sequence). The CDR3 is 13 amino acids.

This chain joins TRBV24-1 and TRBJ2-1; perhaps D is TRBD1 or TRBD2 (5 bases each). Looked up from germline, CDR1 is KGHDR and CDR2 is SFDVKD. This CDR3 region has 13 residues. V was pared by 2 bases and J by 11 bases, with 12 bases between. The CDR3 loop reads CATSDWGRTQQFF. CDR3 sequence (DNA): TGTGCCACCAGTGATTGGGGACGGACCCAGCAGTTCTTC.